The sample holds a few counts of the clone carrying this T cell receptor beta chain. Antigen: not known. The record originates from a study of cytomegalovirus exposure and HLA in healthy donors. Notes on the study in general: Relative to equally common others, HLA-associated TCR beta chains showed greater clonal expansion in a later analysis.

Primers: 60 Vbeta forward and 13 Jbeta reverse. As handled by the study authors: In a later analysis, of around 85 million unique beta chains, around 11 million appeared in at least two donors. Data came from immunoSEQ multiplex PCR; TCRdb stores just in-frame clones and leaves some out. V and J calls and clone size are copied from that table; D and trimming were computed from the DNA. The sample consists of some 200,000 clones, 70% of them appearing once. Healthy bone marrow donors supplied every sample. The sequence derives from a man between 40 and 49 years old in good health and CMV-seropositive. The sequenced material came from PBMCs.

The CDR3 DNA reads TGCAGCGTCCAGAGGGGGGGGGCCGACACTGAAGCTTTCTTT. Translated, it gives CSVQRGGADTEAFF. This chain connects TRBV29-1 to TRBJ1-1; D perhaps matches TRBD1 (6 bases). Trimming pared 6 bases from V and 3 bases from J, leaving 17 bases between. There are 14 residues in the CDR3. Per the germline V gene, CDR1 is SQVTM and CDR2 is ANQGSEA.